A single sample gave rise to the 12 T cell receptor beta chains below, sequenced in a study of Graves' ophthalmopathy and Graves' hyperthyroidism (dated by TCRdb to 2017 to 2018). For sequencing, an Illumina HiSeq 2000 was employed. TCR beta CDR3 regions were amplified from RNA transcripts for repertoire sequencing. The first round of RT-PCR was done with HTBI primers and the Qiagen OneStep RT-PCR kit, and was followed by a second round of multiplex PCR, then size selection and purification. Starting from the raw public reads, TCRdb applied fastp trimming at Q25, assembled clones with MiXCR and retained in-frame beta chains. Identical CDR3 protein sequences are pooled into one entry, listed with their most common genes and DNA. The table for this sample lists 600,000 to 950,000 distinct CDR3 sequences; roughly 40% of them were counted only once. The top ten hold 44% of the sample. Input material: peripheral blood. Receptors originate from an adult man with Graves' ophthalmopathy.

This clonotype was seen at least ten times. V and J are TRBV20-1 and TRBJ2-5; D unresolved. The CDR3 totals 13 residues. Trimming took 3 bases from V and 4 from J, leaving 12 bases between them. Germline V gene data show CDR1 as DFQATT and CDR2 as SNEGSKA (reference sequence). In DNA, the CDR3 is TGCAGTGCTAGGAGGCCCCGAACAGAGACCCAGTACTTC. Protein: CSARRPRTETQYF.

This clonotype was seen a handful of times. The chain combines TRBV7-2 with TRBJ1-1; no firm D call. The CDR3 runs to 14 residues. V lost 1 base and J lost 9, with 15 bases in between. The germline V gene has CDR1 SGHTA and CDR2 FQGNSA. The CDR3 sequence: CASSLVGIDGKAFF. In DNA form, the CDR3 reads TGTGCCAGCAGCTTAGTGGGGATCGACGGGAAAGCTTTCTTT.

Remarks on this clonotype: One end of the junction varies from germline; a read error may be responsible. The chain carries TRBV7-9 and TRBJ1-4; D might be TRBD1 (6 bases). The length of the CDR3 is 16 residues. In germline, CDR1 is SEHNR, CDR2 FQNEAQ (reference sequence). The DNA of the CDR3 is TGTGCCAGCAGCTTTTCGGCGACAGGCCTTAATGAAAAACTGCTTTTT. Its protein product is CASSFSATGLNEKLLF.

The V and J genes are TRBV29-1 and TRBJ1-2; D remains unclear. In germline, CDR1 is SQVTM, CDR2 ANQGSEA. This CDR3 has 10 amino acids. V was cut by 7 bases and J by 4 bases, with 7 bases left in between. CDR3 DNA: TGCAGCGGGAAGGGCTATGGCTACACCTTC. Its translation is CSGKGYGYTF.

V usage is TRBV19 and J usage is TRBJ2-5, with a possible D match to TRBD2 (5 bases). Germline V CDR1 and CDR2: LNHDA, SQIVND (reference sequence). The CDR3 consists of 16 residues. V gave up 4 bases and J gave up 1 base, with 16 bases separating them. CDR3 loop: CASSKWPSWLQETQYF. The CDR3 coding sequence is TGTGCCAGTAGTAAGTGGCCTAGCTGGCTCCAAGAGACCCAGTACTTC.

This rearrangement joins TRBV7-9 to TRBJ2-1; D perhaps matches TRBD2 (5 bases). The CDR3 extends over 15 amino acids. V was cut by 5 bases and J by 6 bases, with 17 bases left in between. The V gene's germline CDR1 is SEHNR and CDR2 FQNEAQ (reference sequence). The CDR3 here is CASSVGVASTNEQFF. In DNA, the CDR3 is TGTGCCAGCAGCGTAGGTGTAGCGTCCACCAATGAGCAGTTCTTC.

A remark on this clonotype: At one boundary the junction diverges from the germline segment, which might be a read error. The J gene is TRBJ2-7, the V gene TRBV20-1, with a possible D match to TRBD2 (6 bases). The germline CDR1 and CDR2 sequences are DFQATT and SNEGSKA (reference sequence). The CDR3 length is 15 residues. This chain's CDR3 is CGAVVLAPATYEQYF. The CDR3, as DNA: TGCGGTGCTGTCGTCCTAGCGCCCGCGACCTACGAGCAGTACTTC.

This clonotype was seen more than once but under ten times. The rearrangement uses TRBV20-1 and TRBJ1-2; TRBD1 matches 9 bases. The V gene end was trimmed by 6 bases and the J gene end by 5 bases; junction bases not matched to a gene: 7. This CDR3 contains 13 residues. Germline CDR1 DFQATT, CDR2 SNEGSKA (reference sequence). The CDR3 loop reads CSALTGTGYGYTF. CDR3 DNA sequence: TGCAGTGCATTGACCGGGACAGGGTATGGCTACACCTTC.

The chain combines TRBV25-1 with TRBJ2-3, with 10 bases that match TRBD2. CDR3 length: 16 amino acids. Germline CDR1 MGHDK, CDR2 SYGVNS. The ends lost 2 bases at V and 2 bases at J; junction bases unmatched: 4. This chain's CDR3 is CASSEIAGGYTDTQYF. CDR3 nucleotides: TGTGCCAGCAGTGAAATAGCGGGAGGCTACACAGATACGCAGTATTTT.

This chain joins TRBV7-3 and TRBJ2-7, with D possibly being TRBD1 (6 bases). CDR3 size: 15 residues. In germline, CDR1 is SGHTA, CDR2 FQGTGA. V dropped 5 bases and J dropped 0 bases, with 14 bases sitting between them. The CDR3 reads CASSPDSARSYEQYF. The CDR3 region has the DNA TGTGCCAGCAGCCCGGACAGCGCCCGCTCCTACGAGCAGTACTTC.

About this clonotype: One junction end disagrees with the germline gene, perhaps due to a read error. The gene calls are TRBV7-9 and TRBJ1-1; possibly TRBD1 for D (6 bases). The CDR3 covers 15 residues. The V gene's germline CDR1 is SEHNR and CDR2 FQNEAQ (reference sequence). CDR3 protein: CASSQDEGEGTEAFF. The CDR3 DNA is TGCGCCAGCAGCCAAGATGAGGGGGAGGGTACTGAAGCTTTCTTT.

This chain joins TRBV10-3 and TRBJ2-6, with TRBD2 as a possible D gene (5 bases). The CDR3 extends over 16 amino acids. V lost 6 bases and J lost 0, with 12 bases in between. The germline V gene has CDR1 ENHRY and CDR2 SYGVKD. As DNA, the CDR3 is TGTGCCATCAGAGCGGCTCCATACTCTGGGGCCAACGTCCTGACTTTC. Its translation is CAIRAAPYSGANVLTF.